This TCR beta chain was identified in a study of OX40 agonist ivuxolimab in advanced cancers. Germline CDR1 and CDR2: LGHNA and YSLEER. The ends were cut back, 1 base at V and 5 bases at J, with 11 bases in the middle. The CDR3 covers 14 residues. The method was immunoSEQ multiplex PCR; TCRdb's version includes in-frame clones alone and lacks a portion of them. The table records approximately 56,000 clones, 85% to 90% of them present only once. The TCR was taken from an adult with an advanced solid tumor such as melanoma, head and neck, liver or kidney cancer. This specimen was CD4+ or CD8+ T cells sorted from blood, taken in a trial of the OX40 agonist ivuxolimab. The chain employs TRBV4-3 and TRBJ2-5, with D tentatively TRBD1 (6 bases). Here the CDR3 DNA reads TGCGCCAGCAGCCAAGCCCAGGGGCGGGAGACCCAGTACTTC. It codes for CASSQAQGRETQYF.